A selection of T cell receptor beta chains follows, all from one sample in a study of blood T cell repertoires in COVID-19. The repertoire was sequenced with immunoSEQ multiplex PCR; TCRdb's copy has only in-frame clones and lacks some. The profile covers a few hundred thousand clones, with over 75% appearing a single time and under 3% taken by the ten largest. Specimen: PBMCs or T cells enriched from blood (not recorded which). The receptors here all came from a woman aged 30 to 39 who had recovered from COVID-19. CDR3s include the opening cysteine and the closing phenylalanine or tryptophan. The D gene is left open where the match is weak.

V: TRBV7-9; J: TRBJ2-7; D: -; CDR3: CASRGTGTYPYEQYF
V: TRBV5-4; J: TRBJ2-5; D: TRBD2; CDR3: CASSPRVGREETQYF
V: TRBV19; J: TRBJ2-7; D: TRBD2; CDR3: CASSIVTSGTYEQYF
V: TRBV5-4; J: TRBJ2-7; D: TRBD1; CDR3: CASSLAQGQGSYEQYF
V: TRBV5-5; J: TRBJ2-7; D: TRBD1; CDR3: CASSVGQGVMAYEQYF
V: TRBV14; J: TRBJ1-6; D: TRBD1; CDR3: CASSQEKGTALNSPLHF
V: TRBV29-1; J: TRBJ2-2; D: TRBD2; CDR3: CSAYGLAGVPGELFF
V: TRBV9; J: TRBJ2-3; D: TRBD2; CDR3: CASSVRAGGSTDTQYF
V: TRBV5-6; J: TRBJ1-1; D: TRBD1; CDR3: CASRDRGLGTEAFF
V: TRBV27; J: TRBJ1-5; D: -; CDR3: CASSGQNSNQPQHF
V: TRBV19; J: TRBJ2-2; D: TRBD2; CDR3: CASSIIAGGYTGELFF
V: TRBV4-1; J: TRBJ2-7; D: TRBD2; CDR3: CASSQGGRGAGGLYEQYF
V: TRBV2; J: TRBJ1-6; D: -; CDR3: CASSEGGGSPLHF
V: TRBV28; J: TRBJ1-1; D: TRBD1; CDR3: CASSPPGQGGTEAFF
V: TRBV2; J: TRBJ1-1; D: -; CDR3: CASILTAYLNTEAFF
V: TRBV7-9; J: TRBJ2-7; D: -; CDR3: CASSYLGDTSLMDEQYF
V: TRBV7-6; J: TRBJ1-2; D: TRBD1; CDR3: CASSLVGGQGAYYGYTF
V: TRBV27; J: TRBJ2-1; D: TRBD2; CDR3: CASSLLSQTGTSGRIYNEQFF
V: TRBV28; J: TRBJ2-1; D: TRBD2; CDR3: CASSFPPSGRADEQFF
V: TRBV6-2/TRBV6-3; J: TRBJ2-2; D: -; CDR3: CASSYSAHTNTGELFF
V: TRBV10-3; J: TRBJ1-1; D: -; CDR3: CAIRAAEGRGNTEAFF
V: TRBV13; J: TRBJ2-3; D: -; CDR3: CASSLGGLKVDTQYF
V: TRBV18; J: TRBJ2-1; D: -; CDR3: CASSPAGEQFF
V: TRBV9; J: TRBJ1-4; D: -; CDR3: CASSVDEGPNEKLFF
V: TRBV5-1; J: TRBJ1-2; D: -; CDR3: CASQPQVSSYGYTF
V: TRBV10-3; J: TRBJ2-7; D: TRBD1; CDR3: CAISERQGADEQYF
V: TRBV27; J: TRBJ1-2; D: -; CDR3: CASSLSPRVAYGYTF
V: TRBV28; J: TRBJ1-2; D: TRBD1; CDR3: CASSIGQGQYGYTF
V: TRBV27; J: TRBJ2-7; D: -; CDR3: CASSAADRLKNEQYF
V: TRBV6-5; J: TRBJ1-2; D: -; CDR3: CASSSLLGHVYGYTF
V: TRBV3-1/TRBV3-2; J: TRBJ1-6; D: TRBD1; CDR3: CASSQEGTGGGGSPLHF
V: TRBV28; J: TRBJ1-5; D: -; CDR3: CASSSTTDYSNQPQHF
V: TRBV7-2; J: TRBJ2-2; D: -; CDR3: CASSLVQVNTGELFF